The 14 T cell receptor beta chains in this list originate from one sample, sequenced in a study of blood T cell repertoires in COVID-19. Some clones are missing from TCRdb's copy, which holds only in-frame ones; the method was immunoSEQ multiplex PCR. The sample has about 160,000 clones; approximately 77% are singletons. The sample was peripheral blood. These TCRs come from a woman aged 80 or over with active or convalescent COVID-19.

This clone has a single count. CDR3 DNA: TGTGCCAGCAGCGTAGGGACAACGAACACCGGGGAGCTGTTTTTT. Translated, it gives CASSVGTTNTGELFF. The rearrangement links TRBV9 to TRBJ2-2, with a possible D match to TRBD1 (5 bases). Trimming stripped 0 bases from V and 0 bases from J, with 6 bases between. The CDR3 has 15 residues. Germline values: CDR1 SGDLS, CDR2 YYNGEE.

This clone was found many times. The chain joins TRBV2 to TRBJ1-1, with D maybe TRBD1 (5 bases). Germline assignment: CDR1 SNHLY and CDR2 FYNNEI. The V and J ends lost 6 bases and 4 bases respectively, with 15 bases between them. The CDR3 length is 14 residues. Written as DNA, the CDR3 is TGTGCCAGCAGCTTAAGCCGGGGGAGCACTGAAGCTTTCTTT. Its translation is CASSLSRGSTEAFF.

This sequence joins TRBV2 and TRBJ2-3; D remains unclear. The CDR3 runs 11 residues. Germline-derived CDR1 and CDR2 are SNHLY and FYNNEI. Trimming cost V 5 bases and J 3 bases, with 3 bases left between them. The CDR3: CASSSTDTQYF. In DNA form, the CDR3 reads TGTGCCAGCAGTTCAACAGATACGCAGTATTTT.

The J gene is TRBJ2-3, the V gene TRBV30, with TRBD1 matching over 9 bases. CDR1 and CDR2 from the germline V gene are GTSNPN and SVGIG (reference sequence). CDR3 size: 15 residues. Trimming at V came to 3 bases and at J to 2 bases, leaving 6 bases not matched to a gene. CDR3 DNA sequence: TGTGCCTGGAGACTACAGGGGGCGATCACAGATACGCAGTATTTT. It yields the protein CAWRLQGAITDTQYF. The whole variable domain, filled in from reference TRBV30 and TRBJ2-3, reads SQTIHQWPATLVQPVGSPLSLECTVEGTSNPNLYWYRQAAGRGLQLLFYSVGIGQISSEVPQNLSASRPQDRQFILSSKKLLLSDSGFYLCAWRLQGAITDTQYFGPGTRLTVL.

The CDR3, as DNA: TGTGCCAGCTCACCAGGTAGCTCCTACAATGAGCAGTTCTTC. Translation: CASSPGSSYNEQFF. V usage is TRBV18 and J usage is TRBJ2-1; D is unresolved. The CDR3 is made up of 14 amino acids. V lost 2 bases to trimming and J lost 0 bases, with 5 bases between them. CDR1 and CDR2 from the germline V gene are KGHSH and LQKENI.

This chain's CDR3 is CASSETGSETQYF. Here the CDR3 DNA reads TGTGCCAGCAGCGAGACAGGGTCGGAGACCCAGTACTTC. J is TRBJ2-5 and V is TRBV9; 7 bases are a match to TRBD1. Germline V gene lookup returns CDR1 SGDLS and CDR2 YYNGEE. The V gene end was trimmed by 3 bases and the J gene end by 5 bases; junction bases not matched to a gene: 4. The length of the CDR3 is 13 residues.

This sequence joins TRBV6-5 and TRBJ2-7; the D gene is possibly TRBD2 (5 bases). Trimming pared 5 bases from V and 0 bases from J, leaving 14 bases between. The CDR3 has 15 residues. Germline V gene data show CDR1 as MNHEY and CDR2 as SVGAGI. CDR3 sequence (DNA): TGTGCCAGCAGTCAACCACTCGGGGTCTCCTACGAGCAGTACTTC. It codes for CASSQPLGVSYEQYF.

The chain uses TRBV28 and TRBJ2-1, with D unresolved. Germline lookup yields CDR1 MDHEN and CDR2 SYDVKM. The CDR3 extends over 15 amino acids. V dropped 3 bases and J dropped 3 bases, with 12 bases sitting between them. This CDR3 reads CASSFGSRLYNEQFF. CDR3 in DNA: TGTGCCAGCAGTTTCGGTTCTCGCCTCTACAATGAGCAGTTCTTC.

The chain combines TRBV6-2 or TRBV6-3 with TRBJ2-1; D not certain. The V gene's germline CDR1 is MNHEY and CDR2 SVGEGT. CDR3 length equals 13 residues. The ends were cut back, 1 base at V and 2 bases at J, with 3 bases in the middle. DNA of the CDR3: TGTGCCAGCAGTTACTTAGCCTACAATGAGCAGTTCTTC. Amino acid sequence: CASSYLAYNEQFF.

This clone has just one count. The CDR3 region is CASFATSGSVDTQYF. As DNA, the CDR3 is TGTGCCAGCTTCGCGACTAGCGGGAGCGTAGATACGCAGTATTTT. The chain employs TRBV18 and TRBJ2-3; 12 bases line up with TRBD2. J was trimmed by 5 bases and V by 7 bases; bases with no gene match: 7. The V gene's germline CDR1 is KGHSH and CDR2 LQKENI. The CDR3 loop spans 15 amino acids.

The rearrangement joins TRBV5-1 to TRBJ1-2; no firm D call. This CDR3 is built from 15 residues. The germline gives CDR1 SGHRS, CDR2 YFSETQ. V gave up 3 bases and J gave up 6 bases, with 18 bases separating them. The CDR3 nucleotides read TGCGCCAGCAGCTCCCGGGAGGGAGCGACGGATGGCTACACCTTC. This gives the protein CASSSREGATDGYTF.

The chain employs TRBV5-1 and TRBJ1-1; no firm D call. V lost 1 base to trimming and J lost 1 base, with 5 bases between them. Per germline, CDR1 SGHRS and CDR2 YFSETQ. The CDR3 is 13 amino acids. In nucleotides, the CDR3 is TGCGCCAGCAGCTTGAGCAAGAACACTGAAGCTTTCTTT. Translated, it gives CASSLSKNTEAFF.

Concerning this clone: The sample has other DNA sequences that encode this CDR3 too. The rearrangement uses TRBV7-9 and TRBJ1-1; D ambiguous. The CDR3 is 13 residues long. Trimming took off 3 bases at V and 3 bases at J, with 8 bases between the two ends. Germline-derived CDR1 and CDR2 are SEHNR and FQNEAQ (reference sequence). As DNA, the CDR3 is TGTGCCAGCAGCTTTGTTCGGGACACTGAAGCTTTCTTT. The encoded protein is CASSFVRDTEAFF.

V gene TRBV6-5 combines with J gene TRBJ1-1; TRBD1 might be the D (6 bases). The CDR3 runs to 12 residues. Germline V gene data show CDR1 as MNHEY and CDR2 as SVGAGI. V gave up 7 bases and J gave up 12 bases, with 18 bases separating them. The CDR3 coding sequence is TGTGCCAGCAAAGCCGGGCAGGGGAATTCTTTCTTT. This encodes CASKAGQGNSFF.